Below, 2 T cell receptor beta chains from the same sample are listed, as sequenced in a study of blood T cell repertoires in COVID-19. Using immunoSEQ multiplex PCR, the repertoire was profiled, and TCRdb retains in-frame clones only, with some absent. Found here are roughly 110,000 clones, around four fifths of them singletons; the top ten hold over 7.5%. The sequencing sample was made of peripheral blood. Source of these receptors: a woman aged 40-49 years with acute or convalescent COVID-19.

This chain links TRBV5-1 with TRBJ2-5; D remains ambiguous. This CDR3 comprises 13 residues. From germline, CDR1 is SGHRS and CDR2 YFSETQ. Trimming pared 6 bases from V and 5 bases from J, leaving 14 bases between. The CDR3 spells CASTELVSETQYF. CDR3 DNA sequence: TGCGCCAGCACCGAGTTGGTTTCCGAGACCCAGTACTTC.

The gene calls are TRBV7-8 and TRBJ1-5; 9 bases line up with TRBD1. Germline V CDR1 and CDR2: SGHVS, FQNEAQ. V was clipped by 5 bases and J by 2 bases; unmatched bases: 4. The CDR3 has 15 residues. The CDR3 sequence is CASSRWDRGNQPQHF. CDR3 nucleotides: TGTGCCAGCAGCAGATGGGACAGGGGCAATCAGCCCCAGCATTTT.